This T cell receptor (beta chain) was observed in a study of OX40 agonist ivuxolimab in advanced cancers. Germline V gene lookup returns CDR1 MDHEN and CDR2 SYDVKM. V was clipped by 8 bases and J by 4 bases; unmatched bases: 15. The CDR3 spans 16 residues. The table came from immunoSEQ multiplex PCR; TCRdb's copy has only in-frame clones and leaves some out. The sample has tens of thousands of clones, 85% to 95% seen once; the top ten hold approximately 18%. This clone has a single count. The rearrangement links TRBV28 to TRBJ2-5, with TRBD1 matching 8 bases. The source was CD4+ or CD8+ T cells sorted from blood, collected in a trial of the OX40 agonist ivuxolimab. The source of this sequence is an adult with an advanced solid tumor such as melanoma, head and neck, liver or kidney cancer. The DNA for the CDR3 is TGTGCCAGCGGACTCTCGGACAGGGATGTGAGAGAGACCCAGTACTTC. Its protein is CASGLSDRDVRETQYF.